The text below deals with one T cell receptor (beta chain). V dropped 0 bases and J dropped 8 bases, with 16 bases sitting between them. This CDR3 comprises 15 residues. Germline CDR1 is MNHNS and CDR2 is SASEGT. The authors' processing: Estimated nucleated cell counts came from reference gene primer amplification. Clones were read by immunoSEQ multiplex PCR, and TCRdb kept only the in-frame ones, dropping some. V and J calls and clone size are given by that table; D and trimming were obtained from the DNA. There are roughly 300,000 clones in the sample; roughly 90% occur only once, and under 8% lies in the top ten. This sample was taken from a study of blood T cell repertoires in COVID-19. About the study: Sites across the United States, Italy and Spain contributed samples from acute and convalescent COVID-19.

The sequenced material came from peripheral blood. The clonotype was recovered from a man younger than 30 who had recovered from COVID-19. The chain couples TRBV6-1 to TRBJ1-1, with a tentative D call TRBD1 (6 bases). Written as DNA, the CDR3 is TGTGCCAGCAGTGAAGCACGCAGGGGACCCGAGGAAGCTTTCTTT. Residues: CASSEARRGPEEAFF.